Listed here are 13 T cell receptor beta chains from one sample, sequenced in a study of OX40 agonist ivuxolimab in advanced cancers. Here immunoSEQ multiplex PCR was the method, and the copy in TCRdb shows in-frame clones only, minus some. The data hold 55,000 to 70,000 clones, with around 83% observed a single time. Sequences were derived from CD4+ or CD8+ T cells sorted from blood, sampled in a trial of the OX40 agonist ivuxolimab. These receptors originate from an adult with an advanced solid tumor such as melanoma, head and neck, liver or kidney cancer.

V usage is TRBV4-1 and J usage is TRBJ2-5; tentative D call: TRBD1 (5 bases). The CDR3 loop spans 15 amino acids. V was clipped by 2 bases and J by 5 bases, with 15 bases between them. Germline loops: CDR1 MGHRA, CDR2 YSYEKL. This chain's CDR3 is CASSQLFREGETQYF. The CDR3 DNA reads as TGCGCCAGCAGCCAACTTTTCAGGGAAGGTGAGACCCAGTACTTC.

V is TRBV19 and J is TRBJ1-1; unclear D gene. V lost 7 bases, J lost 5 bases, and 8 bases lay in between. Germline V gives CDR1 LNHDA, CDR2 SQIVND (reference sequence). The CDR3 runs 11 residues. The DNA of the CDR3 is TGTGCCAGTACGGGGTTTACTGAAGCTTTCTTT. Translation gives CASTGFTEAFF.

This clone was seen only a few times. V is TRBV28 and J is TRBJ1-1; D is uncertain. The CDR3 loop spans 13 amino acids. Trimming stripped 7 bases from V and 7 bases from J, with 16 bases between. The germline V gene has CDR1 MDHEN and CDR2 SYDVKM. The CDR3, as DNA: TGTGCCAGCACCCCTCGGTTGGGAATTGAAGCTTTCTTT. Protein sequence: CASTPRLGIEAFF.

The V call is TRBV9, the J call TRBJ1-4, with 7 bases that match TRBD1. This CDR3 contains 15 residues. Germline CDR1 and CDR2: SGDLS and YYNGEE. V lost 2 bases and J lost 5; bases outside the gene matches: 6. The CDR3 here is CASSVHRGGNEKLFF. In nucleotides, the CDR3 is TGTGCCAGCAGCGTTCACAGGGGCGGGAATGAAAAACTGTTTTTT.

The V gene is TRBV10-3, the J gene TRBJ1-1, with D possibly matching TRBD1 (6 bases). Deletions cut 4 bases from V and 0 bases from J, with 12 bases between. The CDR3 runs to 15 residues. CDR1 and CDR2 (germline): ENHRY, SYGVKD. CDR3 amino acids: CAISAGHPVNTEAFF. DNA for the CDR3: TGTGCCATCAGTGCGGGACACCCCGTGAACACTGAAGCTTTCTTT.

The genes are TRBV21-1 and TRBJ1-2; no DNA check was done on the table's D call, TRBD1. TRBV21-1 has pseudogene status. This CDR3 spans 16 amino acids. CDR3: CASSKGWTGWDYGYTF. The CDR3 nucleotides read TGTGCCAGCAGCAAAGGATGGACAGGGTGGGACTATGGCTACACCTTC.

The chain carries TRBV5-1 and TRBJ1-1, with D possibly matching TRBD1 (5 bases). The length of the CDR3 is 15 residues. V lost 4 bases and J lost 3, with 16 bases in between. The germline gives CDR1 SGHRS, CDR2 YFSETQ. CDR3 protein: CASSPEGPWYTEAFF. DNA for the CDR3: TGCGCCAGCAGCCCGGAGGGACCTTGGTACACTGAAGCTTTCTTT.

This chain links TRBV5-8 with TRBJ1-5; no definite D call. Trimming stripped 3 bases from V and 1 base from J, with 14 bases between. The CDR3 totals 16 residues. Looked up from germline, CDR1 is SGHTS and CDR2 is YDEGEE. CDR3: CASSWEVGQSNQPQHF. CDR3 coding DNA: TGTGCCAGCAGCTGGGAGGTCGGGCAAAGCAATCAGCCCCAGCATTTT.

CDR3 sequence: CASSLAGQGDTQYF. The CDR3 DNA sequence: TGCGCCAGCAGCTTGGCCGGACAGGGGGATACGCAGTATTTT. The V and J genes are TRBV5-1 and TRBJ2-3; TRBD1 agrees at 9 bases. Germline V gives CDR1 SGHRS, CDR2 YFSETQ. The CDR3 has 14 residues. V lost 0 bases, J lost 6 bases, and 2 bases stayed unmatched.

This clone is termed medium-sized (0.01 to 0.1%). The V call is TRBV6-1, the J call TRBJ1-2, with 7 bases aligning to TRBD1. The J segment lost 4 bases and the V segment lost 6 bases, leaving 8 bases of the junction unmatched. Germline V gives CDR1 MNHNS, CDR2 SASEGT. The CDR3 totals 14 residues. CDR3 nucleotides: TGTGCCAGCAGGACGACAGGGTTCAGCTATGGCTACACCTTC. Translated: CASRTTGFSYGYTF.

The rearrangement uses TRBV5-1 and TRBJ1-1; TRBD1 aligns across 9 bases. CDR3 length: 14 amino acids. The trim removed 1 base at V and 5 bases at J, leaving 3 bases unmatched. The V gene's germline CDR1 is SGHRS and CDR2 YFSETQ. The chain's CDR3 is CASSLTGGRTEAFF. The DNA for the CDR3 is TGCGCCAGCAGCTTGACAGGGGGCAGAACTGAAGCTTTCTTT.

Here the CDR3 reads CAQSRDGNTGELFF. The CDR3 nucleotides read TGTGCCCAAAGCCGGGACGGAAACACCGGGGAGCTGTTTTTT. The chain recombines TRBV10-3 with TRBJ2-2; D might be TRBD1 or TRBD2, each matching 5 bases. V was trimmed by 11 bases and J by 2 bases, leaving 15 bases between them. Germline V gene data show CDR1 as ENHRY and CDR2 as SYGVKD. The CDR3 runs 14 residues.

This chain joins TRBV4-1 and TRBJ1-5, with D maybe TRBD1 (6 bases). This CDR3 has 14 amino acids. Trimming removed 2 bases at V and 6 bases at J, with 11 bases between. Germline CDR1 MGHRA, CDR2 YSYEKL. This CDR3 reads CASSQQRGGQPQHF. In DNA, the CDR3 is TGCGCCAGCAGCCAACAGAGAGGGGGTCAGCCCCAGCATTTT.